These 18 T cell receptor beta chains originate from one sample sequenced in a study of T cells in Graves' hyperthyroidism and ophthalmopathy. The investigators amplified TCR beta CDR3 regions from RNA transcripts. TCR CDR3 underwent first-round RT-PCR with the HTBI primer set. Each CDR3 protein gets one entry after TCRdb re-called the multiplex PCR reads with MiXCR. The sample comprises roughly 400,000 distinct CDR3 sequences, over 12% of which are singletons, and under 30% rests with the top ten. Material for sequencing was blood. These receptors came from a man between 45 and 60 years old with Graves' ophthalmopathy.

The chain employs TRBV7-9 and TRBJ2-1; D remains unclear. Trimming pared 5 bases from V and 0 bases from J, leaving 17 bases between. The V gene's germline CDR1 is SEHNR and CDR2 FQNEAQ (reference sequence). The CDR3 consists of 17 residues. The CDR3 is CASSTHSQKVSYNEQFF. The CDR3 region has the DNA TGTGCCAGCAGCACTCACAGCCAGAAGGTCTCCTACAATGAGCAGTTCTTC.

This clonotype came up a few times. V is TRBV5-1 and J is TRBJ2-5, with D possibly being TRBD1 (6 bases). The V gene's germline CDR1 is SGHRS and CDR2 YFSETQ. The V end lost 0 bases, the J end lost 2 bases, and 11 bases lay between the germline ends. This CDR3 has 15 amino acids. CDR3: CASSLDQGLQETQYF. The DNA of the CDR3 is TGCGCCAGCAGCTTGGATCAGGGGCTACAAGAGACCCAGTACTTC.

This clonotype was observed a handful of times. The gene calls are TRBV27 and TRBJ2-1; 14 bases are a match to TRBD2. V dropped 6 bases and J dropped 7; count of bases not matched to a gene: 11. The V gene's germline CDR1 is MNHEY and CDR2 SMNVEV (reference sequence). The CDR3 is 17 residues long. CDR3 sequence reads: CASRLTSGRARLNEQFF. As DNA, the CDR3 is TGTGCCAGCAGACTGACTAGCGGGAGGGCCCGTTTGAATGAGCAGTTCTTC.

Many counts were recorded for this clonotype. The chain has TRBV7-8 and TRBJ2-1; TRBD2 matches at 8 bases. With 0 bases clipped from V and 3 bases from J, the junction kept 4 bases outside the gene matches. This CDR3 region has 16 residues. Germline CDR1 SGHVS, CDR2 FQNEAQ. The CDR3 DNA reads TGTGCCAGCAGCTTAGCATCGGCGGGAGGCTACAATGAGCAGTTCTTC. It yields the protein CASSLASAGGYNEQFF.

There are many counts of this clonotype. The chain has TRBV7-8 and TRBJ2-3; TRBD2 matches at 8 bases. This CDR3 has 13 amino acids. CDR1 and CDR2 (germline): SGHVS, FQNEAQ. Germline trimming cut 6 bases from V and 11 bases from J; bases unmatched to any gene: 10. CDR3 residues: CASSTSGRTGQYF. The CDR3 coding sequence is TGTGCCAGCAGTACTAGCGGACGCACGGGGCAGTATTTT.

This clonotype was observed many times. The gene calls are TRBV7-9 and TRBJ1-4, with D possibly matching TRBD1 (6 bases). Trimming removed 4 bases at V and 6 bases at J, with 15 bases between. In germline, CDR1 is SEHNR, CDR2 FQNEAQ (reference sequence). The CDR3 has 15 residues. CDR3 DNA sequence: TGTGCCAGCAGCTCTACAGGGTCGGAGCATGAAAAACTGTTTTTT. Translated: CASSSTGSEHEKLFF.

The V gene is TRBV29-1, the J gene TRBJ2-1, with 10 nucleotides matching TRBD1. The germline CDR1 and CDR2 sequences are SQVTM and ANQGSEA. This CDR3 is built from 14 residues. Losses at the gene ends were 7 bases for V and 4 bases for J; bases not matched to a gene: 7. CDR3 region: CSAGGDRGYNEQFF. For the CDR3, the DNA is TGCAGCGCTGGGGGGGACAGGGGATACAATGAGCAGTTCTTC.

On this clonotype itself: This may be a read error, as it is one base from a much larger clone. The chain has TRBV6-2 or TRBV6-3 and TRBJ2-5; no firm D call. CDR1 is MNHEY and CDR2 is SVGEGT in the germline V gene. The CDR3 runs 14 residues. CDR3 residues: CASSYSQIGETRYF. The CDR3 DNA follows: TGTGCCAGCAGTTACTCGCAGATTGGTGAGACCCGGTACTTC.

J is TRBJ1-2 and V is TRBV6-1, with 8 bases matching TRBD1. Germline CDR1 and CDR2: MNHNS and SASEGT. The CDR3 sequence is 13 residues long. V gave up 5 bases and J gave up 7 bases; unmatched junction bases: 6. CDR3 sequence (DNA): TGTGCCAGCAGTACTGGACAGGGCGGTGGCTACACCTTC. Amino acid sequence: CASSTGQGGGYTF.

In its sample, this clonotype was seen many times. The chain is built from TRBV5-6 and TRBJ2-7; weak D call: TRBD2 (5 bases). From germline, CDR1 is SGHDT and CDR2 YYEEEE. The V gene lost 1 base and the J gene lost 4 bases, with 12 bases spanning the gap. The length of the CDR3 is 14 residues. This CDR3 reads CASSLTVTGYEQYF. The CDR3 DNA reads TGTGCCAGCAGCTTGACGGTAACGGGATACGAGCAGTACTTC.

The chain has TRBV11-3 and TRBJ2-4; D is possibly TRBD2 (6 bases). There are 15 residues in the CDR3. The V end was cut by 6 bases, the J end by 1 base, with 13 bases between. CDR1 and CDR2 (germline): SGHNT, YENEEA. For the CDR3, the DNA is TGTGCCAGCAGTGACGGGAGCGGGGCCAAAAACATTCAGTACTTC. It encodes CASSDGSGAKNIQYF.

The chain uses TRBV7-9 and TRBJ2-1; a weak D match, TRBD2 (5 bases). The J call may be wrong; the DNA end is better matched by TRBJ2-7. The CDR3 consists of 19 residues. CDR1 is SEHNR and CDR2 is FQNEAQ in the germline V gene (reference sequence). CDR3: CASSERLLGATIPYNEQYF. The CDR3 nucleotides are TGTGCCAGCAGCGAACGACTATTGGGCGCCACGATCCCTTACAATGAGCAGTACTTC.

This clonotype was seen only a few times. The chain recombines TRBV5-1 with TRBJ2-3, with TRBD1 identical over 7 bases. Germline CDR1 is SGHRS and CDR2 is YFSETQ. Germline trimming cut 5 bases from V and 4 bases from J; bases unmatched to any gene: 7. The CDR3 is made up of 14 amino acids. CDR3 sequence reads: CASRLYRGADTQYF. DNA for the CDR3: TGCGCCAGCAGATTATACAGGGGCGCAGATACGCAGTATTTT.

This clonotype has a count of ten or more. The rearrangement joins TRBV30 to TRBJ1-5; 8 bases are shared with TRBD1. From germline, CDR1 is GTSNPN and CDR2 SVGIG (reference sequence). This CDR3 has 13 amino acids. V dropped 2 bases and J dropped 4; count of bases not matched to a gene: 1. CDR3 coding DNA: TGTGCCTGGAGTAGACAGGGGAATCAGCCCCAGCATTTT. Translation: CAWSRQGNQPQHF.

The table lists this clonotype with many counts. V and J are TRBV20-1 and TRBJ2-5, with TRBD2 as a possible D gene (6 bases). This CDR3 is built from 15 residues. Germline V gene sequence: CDR1 DFQATT, CDR2 SNEGSKA (reference sequence). CDR3 nucleotide sequence: TGCGGGTCCCTGGATGGGGGGACGACCTTGGAGACCCAGTACTTC. This encodes CGSLDGGTTLETQYF.

This clonotype was seen a few times. This rearrangement joins TRBV19 to TRBJ2-4; D not resolved. Per germline, CDR1 LNHDA and CDR2 SQIVND (reference sequence). The CDR3 extends over 13 amino acids. With 5 bases removed from V and 1 base from J, the gap between germline ends came to 6 bases. The CDR3 loop reads CASSGWAKNIQYF. Written as DNA, the CDR3 is TGTGCCAGTAGTGGTTGGGCCAAAAACATTCAGTACTTC.

The gene calls are TRBV6-1 and TRBJ1-2; tentative D call: TRBD1 (5 bases). This CDR3 comprises 14 residues. CDR1 is MNHNS, CDR2 SASEGT, per germline. Trimming stripped 6 bases from V and 5 bases from J, with 16 bases between. CDR3 protein: CASRYTSGGYGYTF. For the CDR3, the DNA is TGTGCCAGCAGATATACCTCCGGGGGATATGGCTACACCTTC.

In its sample, this clonotype was seen many times. The V call is TRBV7-8, the J call TRBJ2-1; 11 nucleotides match TRBD2. There are 15 residues in the CDR3. Germline CDR1 reads SGHVS; CDR2 reads FQNEAQ. V lost 5 bases to trimming and J lost 10 bases; unmatched junction nucleotides: 10. The chain's CDR3 is CASSPRLAGGEEQFF. The CDR3 region has the DNA TGTGCCAGCAGCCCCCGGCTAGCGGGAGGTGAAGAGCAGTTCTTC.